Sequencing of this TCR beta chain was carried out in a study of Ad26.COV2.S vaccination and SARS-CoV-2 variants. Study details: Ad26.COV2.S, an intramuscular injection, was given once or twice 56 days apart. Whole-study findings and limits: Spike-specific TCR breadth was greater in vaccine than placebo recipients.

Treatment denoted: around 19 received Ad26.COV2.S at low or high dose, single or two shots; several received placebo; per-sample allocation not given. The investigators took samples on day 63 after the first vaccine or placebo injection. The study used a vaccine consisting of an Ad26 vector that expressed Wuhan-strain SARS-CoV-2 spike. TCRdb's copy holds only in-frame clones and misses some; the assay was immunoSEQ multiplex PCR. Found here are 500,000 or so clones, roughly 89% of them singletons; the top ten hold approximately 2.5%. Deletions cut 2 bases from V and 4 bases from J, with 11 bases between. In germline, CDR1 is MNHGY, CDR2 SVAAGI. This CDR3 has 14 residues. Concerning this clone: Its target is unknown.

The receptor was isolated from a person between 18 and 65 years old who received the Ad26.COV2.S COVID-19 vaccine or a placebo. This sequence joins TRBV6-9 and TRBJ1-1; D perhaps matches TRBD1 (5 bases). The material sequenced was peripheral blood, taken in a trial of Ad26.COV2.S vaccine versus placebo. The CDR3 region is CASSYDRRGTEAFF. As DNA, the CDR3 is TGTGCCAGCAGTTATGATAGGAGGGGCACTGAAGCTTTCTTT.